These 17 T cell receptor beta chains share one sample of origin, sequenced in a study of T cells in Graves' hyperthyroidism and ophthalmopathy. RNA transcripts provided the source from which TCR beta CDR3 regions were amplified. First-round RT-PCR with HTBI primers amplified the TCR CDR3 region. TCRdb re-analysed the multiplex PCR reads in MiXCR, keeping a single row per CDR3 protein. Of 270,000 or so distinct CDR3 sequences listed, approximately 26% were seen once; the top ten hold about 25%. Sequencing was carried out using blood. The receptors originated from a man in his forties with Graves' hyperthyroidism that later progressed to Graves' ophthalmopathy.

This clonotype occurred many times. The genes are TRBV19 and TRBJ2-7; TRBD1 matches at 7 bases. There are 14 residues in the CDR3. Germline V gene data show CDR1 as LNHDA and CDR2 as SQIVND (reference sequence). V lost 5 bases and J lost 2; bases outside the gene matches: 6. DNA for the CDR3: TGTGCCAGTAGTCCACGGGACAGTCCCTACGAGCAGTACTTC. Translated: CASSPRDSPYEQYF.

This clonotype came up a few times. The chain links TRBV6-1 to TRBJ2-7; TRBD2 agrees at 12 bases. Germline assignment: CDR1 MNHNS and CDR2 SASEGT. With 7 bases clipped from V and 6 bases from J, the junction kept 7 bases outside the gene matches. The CDR3 runs to 14 residues. The DNA of the CDR3 is TGTGCCAGCACCAAGACTAGCGGGAGTGGCGAGCAGTACTTC. Encoded protein: CASTKTSGSGEQYF.

This sequence joins TRBV19 and TRBJ1-1; weak D call: TRBD1 (5 bases). V lost 5 bases and J lost 6, with 16 bases in between. This CDR3 region has 14 residues. Germline assignment: CDR1 LNHDA and CDR2 SQIVND (reference sequence). Here the CDR3 DNA reads TGTGCCAGTAGTCCGCCGGGGGGGGTTGCTGAAGCTTTCTTT. Its protein product is CASSPPGGVAEAFF. Variable domain in full (rest from reference TRBV19 and TRBJ1-1): DGGITQSPKYLFRKEGQNVTLSCEQNLNHDAMYWYRQDPGQGLRLIYYSQIVNDFQKGDIAEGYSVSREKKESFPLTVTSAQKNPTAFYLCASSPPGGVAEAFFGQGTRLTVV.

In its sample, this clonotype was seen many times. The rearrangement joins TRBV29-1 to TRBJ1-1; maybe TRBD1 (6 bases). Looked up from germline, CDR1 is SQVTM and CDR2 is ANQGSEA. The CDR3 is 14 residues long. The V gene lost 4 bases and the J gene lost 4 bases, with 16 bases spanning the gap. The CDR3 protein is CSVAGTSFGTEAFF. In DNA, the CDR3 is TGCAGCGTTGCCGGGACATCGTTTGGCACTGAAGCTTTCTTT.

V usage is TRBV12-3 or TRBV12-4 and J usage is TRBJ1-5, with 10 bases that match TRBD1. CDR3 length: 15 amino acids. The V and J ends lost 6 bases and 2 bases, in that order; junction bases with no gene match: 4. The CDR3 bases are TGTGCCAGCAGCGGGACAGGGGCAGGCAATCAGCCCCAGCATTTT. The encoded protein is CASSGTGAGNQPQHF.

This clonotype was seen repeatedly, ten times or more. V usage is TRBV18 and J usage is TRBJ2-7; D is ambiguous. Germline loops: CDR1 KGHSH, CDR2 LQKENI. With 8 bases removed from V and 4 bases from J, the gap between germline ends came to 12 bases. The CDR3 length is 12 residues. The CDR3, as DNA: TGTGCCAGCAGTCCGGCCGGGTACGAGCAGTACTTC. The encoded protein is CASSPAGYEQYF.

This clonotype was seen at least ten times. The rearrangement joins TRBV6-5 to TRBJ1-1, with D unresolved. In germline, CDR1 is MNHEY, CDR2 SVGAGI. V was pared by 0 bases and J by 1 base, with 9 bases between. The length of the CDR3 is 15 residues. The CDR3 sequence is CASSYSKVGNTEAFF. The CDR3 DNA is TGTGCCAGCAGTTACTCGAAAGTGGGGAACACTGAAGCTTTCTTT.

Many counts were recorded for this clonotype. The rearrangement joins TRBV4-2 to TRBJ1-1; D not certain. V dropped 1 base and J dropped 6 bases, with 6 bases sitting between them. CDR1 LGHNA and CDR2 YNFKEQ come from the germline V gene. The CDR3 loop spans 12 amino acids. CDR3 nucleotide sequence: TGTGCCAGCAGCCAAGGGTCCTCTGAAGCTTTCTTT. It encodes CASSQGSSEAFF.

This clonotype came up many times. V is TRBV11-1 and J is TRBJ1-1; the D is unclear. This CDR3 spans 13 amino acids. From germline, CDR1 is SGHAT and CDR2 FQDESV (reference sequence). V dropped 4 bases and J dropped 6 bases, with 12 bases sitting between them. This CDR3 is CASSSGEGAEAFF. The CDR3 nucleotides read TGTGCCAGCAGCTCCGGCGAGGGCGCTGAAGCTTTCTTT. Full variable domain (remainder filled in from reference TRBV11-1 and TRBJ1-1): EAEVAQSPRYKITEKSQAVAFWCDPISGHATLYWYRQILGQGPELLVQFQDESVVDDSQLPKDRFSAERLKGVDSTLKIQPAELGDSAMYLCASSSGEGAEAFFGQGTRLTVV.

The sample holds many counts of this clonotype. The V gene is TRBV7-9, the J gene TRBJ2-3; tentative D call: TRBD2 (5 bases). The CDR3 is 16 amino acids. Germline loops: CDR1 SEHNR, CDR2 FQNEAQ (reference sequence). Trimming left V 1 base short and J 5 bases short, with 16 bases between. The CDR3 DNA follows: TGTGCCAGCAGCTTAGTACCCGGGTATGCGGGAGATACGCAGTATTTT. Translation gives CASSLVPGYAGDTQYF.

The rearrangement uses TRBV27 and TRBJ1-2; D is possibly TRBD1 (6 bases). Trimming stripped 5 bases from V and 4 bases from J, with 14 bases between. The germline CDR1 and CDR2 sequences are MNHEY and SMNVEV (reference sequence). The CDR3 spans 14 residues. The CDR3 sequence is CASSRGAGAYGYTF. The CDR3 DNA sequence: TGTGCCAGCAGTAGAGGGGCAGGGGCCTATGGCTACACCTTC.

This clonotype was seen repeatedly, ten times or more. This chain connects TRBV19 to TRBJ1-5; unclear D gene. With 7 bases removed from V and 4 bases from J, the gap between germline ends came to 14 bases. Germline values: CDR1 LNHDA, CDR2 SQIVND (reference sequence). The CDR3 spans 14 residues. CDR3 sequence: CASTSGPLNQPQHF. CDR3 coding DNA: TGTGCCAGTACCTCTGGGCCCCTGAATCAGCCCCAGCATTTT.

The J gene is TRBJ2-7, the V gene TRBV28, with unresolved D. V was trimmed by 6 bases and J by 0 bases, leaving 15 bases between them. The germline CDR1 and CDR2 sequences are MDHEN and SYDVKM. The CDR3 spans 15 residues. The CDR3 bases are TGTGCCAGCAGACCAAGACTCGATCTCTCCTACGAGCAGTACTTC. Residues: CASRPRLDLSYEQYF.

V and J are TRBV19 and TRBJ2-7; D possibly corresponds to TRBD1 (7 bases). Trimming removed 7 bases from V and 6 bases from J, with 16 bases in between. Germline V CDR1 and CDR2: LNHDA, SQIVND (reference sequence). This CDR3 spans 13 amino acids. This CDR3 reads CASNSEGAGEQYF. CDR3 sequence (DNA): TGTGCCAGTAACTCGGAGGGGGCAGGCGAGCAGTACTTC.

This clonotype was found many times. The chain employs TRBV28 and TRBJ2-6; D remains ambiguous. This CDR3 has 13 residues. Trimming left V 7 bases short and J 2 bases short, with 6 bases between. CDR1 and CDR2 from the germline V gene are MDHEN and SYDVKM. CDR3 loop: CASTQAGANVLTF. Here the CDR3 DNA reads TGTGCCAGCACTCAGGCTGGGGCCAACGTCCTGACTTTC.

J is TRBJ2-5 and V is TRBV11-2; 12 positions match TRBD2. Unmatched junction bases numbered 5, after V lost 1 base and J lost 2 bases. The CDR3 spans 17 residues. Germline-derived CDR1 and CDR2 are SGHAT and FQNNGV. In nucleotides, the CDR3 is TGTGCCAGCAGCTTAGGCACCGGGACTAGCGGGCAAGAGACCCAGTACTTC. It is translated as CASSLGTGTSGQETQYF.

This clonotype appeared many times. This chain links TRBV11-3 with TRBJ1-6; maybe TRBD1 (6 bases). Trimming stripped 1 base from V and 10 bases from J, with 8 bases between. CDR3 length equals 13 residues. CDR1 is SGHNT and CDR2 is YENEEA in the germline V gene. The CDR3 loop is CASSLGRGSPLHF. The CDR3 DNA follows: TGTGCCAGCAGCTTAGGCAGGGGATCACCCCTCCACTTT.